Presented here are 31 T cell receptor beta chains from one specimen sequenced in a study of blood T cell repertoires in COVID-19. TCRdb's table, derived via immunoSEQ multiplex PCR, lists solely in-frame clones and lacks some. The sample has 130,000 or so clones; around 80% are singletons. Sequenced input: peripheral blood. The receptors come from a woman in her fifties or sixties with acute or convalescent COVID-19.

The chain uses TRBV19 and TRBJ2-5, with D unresolved. With 5 bases removed from V and 5 bases from J, the gap between germline ends came to 9 bases. In germline, CDR1 is LNHDA, CDR2 SQIVND (reference sequence). The CDR3 totals 12 residues. CDR3 region: CASSPGFETQYF. CDR3 sequence (DNA): TGTGCCAGTAGTCCGGGTTTTGAGACCCAGTACTTC.

V is TRBV19 and J is TRBJ1-1, with 11 bases identical to TRBD1. CDR1 LNHDA and CDR2 SQIVND come from the germline V gene (reference sequence). The CDR3 runs to 17 residues. V trimming: 5 bases; J trimming: 1 base; junction bases outside the gene matches: 9. CDR3 sequence: CASSWRRDRGGNTEAFF. CDR3 coding DNA: TGTGCCAGTAGTTGGCGCCGGGACAGGGGGGGGAACACTGAAGCTTTCTTT.

The rearrangement uses TRBV13 and TRBJ2-3; TRBD1 matches 7 bases. Germline CDR1 PRHDT, CDR2 FYEKMQ (reference sequence). The CDR3 covers 14 residues. V dropped 2 bases and J dropped 2; count of bases not matched to a gene: 1. The chain's CDR3 is CASSLKGATDTQYF. The DNA of the CDR3 is TGTGCCAGCAGCTTAAAGGGGGCCACAGATACGCAGTATTTT.

The rearrangement uses TRBV3-1 (or the pseudogene TRBV3-2) and TRBJ2-2, with 7 bases aligning to TRBD1. Germline CDR1 reads LGHDT; CDR2 reads YNNKEL (reference sequence). The V and J ends lost 4 bases and 4 bases, in that order; junction bases with no gene match: 6. There are 15 residues in the CDR3. In DNA, the CDR3 is TGTGCCAGCAGCCTCCAGCAGGGGGTCACCGGGGAGCTGTTTTTT. It specifies CASSLQQGVTGELFF.

This clone was picked up a small number of times. This chain joins TRBV5-1 and TRBJ2-6; 8 bases line up with TRBD1. This CDR3 has 22 amino acids. V gave up 7 bases and J gave up 4 bases; unmatched junction bases: 28. CDR1 and CDR2 (germline): SGHRS, YFSETQ. Written as DNA, the CDR3 is TGCGCCAGCGGTTTGACTCACGAGAAGACGGGACAGGCCGTAGTAGGGGCCAACGTCCTGACTTTC. Translated, it gives CASGLTHEKTGQAVVGANVLTF.

The V call is TRBV5-1, the J call TRBJ2-1, with 7 bases identical to TRBD1. CDR3 length: 14 residues. In germline, CDR1 is SGHRS, CDR2 YFSETQ. V lost 4 bases, J lost 7 bases, and 8 bases stayed unmatched. CDR3 in DNA: TGCGCCAGCAGCCTTAGGACAGGCGGGAATGAGCAGTTCTTC. Translating it yields CASSLRTGGNEQFF.

This sequence joins TRBV27 and TRBJ2-7, with D maybe TRBD1 (6 bases). The germline V gene encodes CDR1 MNHEY and CDR2 SMNVEV (reference sequence). This CDR3 spans 13 amino acids. V gave up 5 bases and J gave up 2 bases, with 10 bases separating them. Here the CDR3 reads CASSPDRAYEQYF. Here the CDR3 DNA reads TGTGCCAGCAGTCCGGACAGAGCCTACGAGCAGTACTTC.

Comment on this clone: The same CDR3 also results from other DNA sequences found in this sample. This chain links TRBV3-1 (or the pseudogene TRBV3-2) with TRBJ1-1, with D hard to call. Per germline, CDR1 LGHDT and CDR2 YNNKEL (reference sequence). The V and J ends lost 1 base and 2 bases respectively, with 2 bases between them. The CDR3 length is 12 residues. The CDR3 DNA reads as TGTGCCAGCAGCCAAGCAAACACTGAAGCTTTCTTT. This translates into CASSQANTEAFF.

This clone has more than one count but fewer than ten. The J gene is TRBJ1-3, the V gene TRBV6-5; a possible D gene is TRBD1 (5 bases). Trimming removed 3 bases at V and 7 bases at J, with 16 bases between. Per the germline V gene, CDR1 is MNHEY and CDR2 is SVGAGI. CDR3 size: 15 residues. CDR3 in amino acids: CASSYAVTGGNTIYF. The CDR3 nucleotides read TGTGCCAGCAGTTATGCGGTGACGGGGGGGAACACCATATATTTT.

This clone was seen only a few times. The V call is TRBV2, the J call TRBJ1-2, with 8 bases matching TRBD1. J was trimmed by 3 bases and V by 2 bases; bases with no gene match: 2. The CDR3 runs 14 residues. Germline loops: CDR1 SNHLY, CDR2 FYNNEI. DNA for the CDR3: TGTGCCAGCAGTGAATGGACAGGGCACTATGGCTACACCTTC. Its protein product is CASSEWTGHYGYTF.

The chain couples TRBV11-2 to TRBJ1-1; D might be TRBD1 (5 bases). Looked up from germline, CDR1 is SGHAT and CDR2 is FQNNGV. V dropped 5 bases and J dropped 0 bases, with 22 bases sitting between them. The CDR3 sequence is 18 residues long. CDR3 sequence (DNA): TGTGCCAGCAGCGCCCTCCCGCCCCTCGGGGGAGTGAACACTGAAGCTTTCTTT. Encoded protein: CASSALPPLGGVNTEAFF. Full variable domain (remainder filled in from reference TRBV11-2 and TRBJ1-1): EAGVAQSPRYKIIEKRQSVAFWCNPISGHATLYWYQQILGQGPKLLIQFQNNGVVDDSQLPKDRFSAERLKGVDSTLKIQPAKLEDSAVYLCASSALPPLGGVNTEAFFGQGTRLTVV.

The chain carries TRBV3-1 (or the pseudogene TRBV3-2) and TRBJ1-6, with D hard to call. This CDR3 contains 17 residues. Trimming left V 1 base short and J 5 bases short, with 15 bases between. Germline CDR1 and CDR2: LGHDT and YNNKEL (reference sequence). The CDR3 nucleotides read TGTGCCAGCAGCCAAGTTGGAGGTAGAGGAGATAATTCACCCCTCCACTTT. It is translated as CASSQVGGRGDNSPLHF.

The V and J genes are TRBV5-4 and TRBJ1-1; the D gene is possibly TRBD1 (6 bases). The V gene's germline CDR1 is SGHNT and CDR2 YYREEE (reference sequence). V was cut by 0 bases and J by 7 bases, with 19 bases left in between. There are 16 residues in the CDR3. The CDR3 sequence is CASSLGFRPGDREAFF. DNA of the CDR3: TGTGCCAGCAGCTTGGGGTTTCGGCCAGGGGACCGTGAAGCTTTCTTT. The full variable domain, in which reference TRBV5-4 and TRBJ1-1 provide the parts outside the CDR3, is ETGVTQSPTHLIKTRGQQVTLRCSSQSGHNTVSWYQQALGQGPQFIFQYYREEENGRGNFPPRFSGLQFPNYSSELNVNALELDDSALYLCASSLGFRPGDREAFFGQGTRLTVV.

This clone was found a few times. V usage is TRBV4-1 and J usage is TRBJ1-2, with D tentatively TRBD1 (6 bases). Germline-derived CDR1 and CDR2 are MGHRA and YSYEKL. Trimming stripped 0 bases from V and 8 bases from J, with 19 bases between. The length of the CDR3 is 16 residues. The CDR3 region is CASSQDGVRGADGYTF. CDR3 coding DNA: TGCGCCAGCAGCCAAGATGGGGTCCGGGGGGCGGACGGCTACACCTTC.

The V gene is TRBV19, the J gene TRBJ2-7; 9 bases align to TRBD1. The CDR3 is made up of 13 amino acids. CDR1 is LNHDA and CDR2 is SQIVND in the germline V gene (reference sequence). V trimming: 8 bases; J trimming: 2 bases; junction bases outside the gene matches: 4. This chain's CDR3 is CASQRQGAYEQYF. In nucleotides, the CDR3 is TGTGCCAGTCAACGACAGGGGGCCTACGAGCAGTACTTC. Drawing the rest from reference TRBV19 and TRBJ2-7, the complete variable domain is DGGITQSPKYLFRKEGQNVTLSCEQNLNHDAMYWYRQDPGQGLRLIYYSQIVNDFQKGDIAEGYSVSREKKESFPLTVTSAQKNPTAFYLCASQRQGAYEQYFGPGTRLTVT.

The chain couples TRBV2 to TRBJ1-2, with a tentative D call TRBD1 (6 bases). V lost 4 bases and J lost 5, with 11 bases in between. The length of the CDR3 is 13 residues. Germline CDR1 SNHLY, CDR2 FYNNEI. Written as DNA, the CDR3 is TGTGCCAGCAGTGGGTGGACAGCTTATGGCTACACCTTC. This encodes CASSGWTAYGYTF.

V is TRBV7-7 and J is TRBJ2-5; TRBD1 is a possible D gene (5 bases). Germline V gene sequence: CDR1 SSHAT, CDR2 FNYEAQ (reference sequence). This CDR3 region has 13 residues. The V end lost 5 bases, the J end lost 5 bases, and 12 bases lay between the germline ends. CDR3 coding DNA: TGTGCCAGCAGCACCGGACAAAAGGAGACCCAGTACTTC. Translation gives CASSTGQKETQYF.

The table lists this clone with a few counts. V and J are TRBV2 and TRBJ1-4; 8 nucleotides agree with TRBD1. Trimming at V came to 3 bases and at J to 7 bases, leaving 4 bases not matched to a gene. The CDR3 loop spans 14 amino acids. CDR1 and CDR2 (germline): SNHLY, FYNNEI. The CDR3 coding sequence is TGTGCCAGCAGTGACAGGGGGCACGGTGAAAAACTGTTTTTT. Amino acid sequence: CASSDRGHGEKLFF. Using reference TRBV2 and TRBJ1-4 for the parts outside the CDR3, the full variable domain is EPEVTQTPSHQVTQMGQEVILRCVPISNHLYFYWYRQILGQKVEFLVSFYNNEISEKSEIFDDQFSVERPDGSNFTLKIRSTKLEDSAMYFCASSDRGHGEKLFFGSGTQLSVL.

The rearrangement links TRBV5-4 to TRBJ2-2, with 7 bases matching TRBD2. With V trimmed by 2 bases and J by 5 bases, 3 bases remained unmatched. The CDR3 has 14 residues. Germline CDR1 is SGHNT and CDR2 is YYREEE (reference sequence). CDR3 DNA sequence: TGTGCCAGCAGCTTTCTGGGAGGGACCGGGGAGCTGTTTTTT. Translated, it gives CASSFLGGTGELFF.

This clone has a handful of counts. The rearrangement links TRBV2 to TRBJ2-5, with D possibly being TRBD1 (6 bases). The CDR3 runs 14 residues. V was cut by 6 bases and J by 0 bases, with 11 bases left in between. Germline V gene lookup returns CDR1 SNHLY and CDR2 FYNNEI. CDR3 nucleotides: TGTGCCAGCAGGGCCGGGACATACCAAGAGACCCAGTACTTC. Translated, it gives CASRAGTYQETQYF.

The chain has TRBV5-1 and TRBJ2-3, with 7 positions matching TRBD1. The CDR3 is 16 amino acids. The germline CDR1 and CDR2 sequences are SGHRS and YFSETQ. J was trimmed by 0 bases and V by 0 bases; bases with no gene match: 4. CDR3 region: CASSLGGRGSTDTQYF. CDR3 bases: TGCGCCAGCAGCTTGGGTGGCAGGGGGAGCACAGATACGCAGTATTTT. The full variable domain, completed using reference TRBV5-1 and TRBJ2-3, is KAGVTQTPRYLIKTRGQQVTLSCSPISGHRSVSWYQQTPGQGLQFLFEYFSETQRNKGNFPGRFSGRQFSNSRSEMNVSTLELGDSALYLCASSLGGRGSTDTQYFGPGTRLTVL.

J is TRBJ2-5 and V is TRBV20-1, with 10 bases aligning to TRBD1. The junction had 2 bases not matched to a gene; V was cut back by 7 bases and J by 6 bases. This CDR3 spans 11 amino acids. Germline V gene lookup returns CDR1 DFQATT and CDR2 SNEGSKA (reference sequence). The CDR3 is CSGTGGQTQYF. Written as DNA, the CDR3 is TGCAGTGGGACAGGGGGACAGACCCAGTACTTC.

On this clone itself: The same CDR3 is also encoded by other DNA sequences in this sample. V is TRBV19 and J is TRBJ1-1; D unresolved. This CDR3 has 13 residues. Germline values: CDR1 LNHDA, CDR2 SQIVND (reference sequence). Trimming took off 2 bases at V and 3 bases at J, with 7 bases between the two ends. The CDR3, as DNA: TGTGCCAGTAGTATATCGGGTGACACTGAAGCTTTCTTT. It encodes CASSISGDTEAFF.

The rearrangement links TRBV12-3 or TRBV12-4 to TRBJ1-2, with a tentative D call TRBD1 (5 bases). Trimming shortened V by 2 bases and J by 7 bases, and 11 bases separated the two germline ends. This CDR3 is 13 amino acids long. CDR3 loop: CASSLQGSAGYTF. The CDR3 DNA reads as TGTGCCAGCAGTTTACAGGGATCAGCTGGCTACACCTTC.

This chain uses TRBV6-5 with TRBJ2-5; 10 nucleotides line up with TRBD1. From germline, CDR1 is MNHEY and CDR2 SVGAGI. CDR3 length equals 15 residues. The V segment lost 7 bases and the J segment 5 bases; nucleotides outside the gene matches: 10. The CDR3 DNA sequence: TGTGCCAGCACCAGGGGGACAGGGGAATGGGAGACCCAGTACTTC. Translation: CASTRGTGEWETQYF.

The CDR3 is CATSPPDRAGGYTF. CDR3 DNA sequence: TGTGCCACCAGCCCTCCCGACAGGGCGGGAGGCTACACCTTC. V usage is TRBV24-1 and J usage is TRBJ1-2; TRBD1 matches 7 bases. CDR3 length: 14 residues. The germline CDR1 and CDR2 sequences are KGHDR and SFDVKD. V shed 7 bases, J shed 8 bases, and the junction held 12 bases outside the gene matches.

In its sample, this clone was seen once. The chain links TRBV18 to TRBJ1-2, with D possibly matching TRBD1 (5 bases). Germline assignment: CDR1 KGHSH and CDR2 LQKENI. V was cut by 3 bases and J by 6 bases, with 17 bases left in between. The CDR3 has 15 amino acids. CDR3 sequence: CASSPPELGLHGYTF. The CDR3 region has the DNA TGTGCCAGCTCACCGCCGGAGCTGGGGCTGCATGGCTACACCTTC.

V usage is TRBV11-1 and J usage is TRBJ1-1, with a weak D call TRBD1 (6 bases). The CDR3 totals 14 residues. V lost 4 bases, J lost 0 bases, and 9 bases lay in between. Germline loops: CDR1 SGHAT, CDR2 FQDESV (reference sequence). CDR3 loop: CASSWQGLNTEAFF. Here the CDR3 DNA reads TGTGCCAGCAGCTGGCAGGGGCTGAACACTGAAGCTTTCTTT.

The J gene is TRBJ2-5, the V gene TRBV5-1; D is perhaps TRBD2 (5 bases). Germline CDR1 and CDR2: SGHRS and YFSETQ. This CDR3 comprises 12 residues. The V gene lost 4 bases and the J gene lost 4 bases, with 8 bases spanning the gap. The DNA for the CDR3 is TGCGCCAGCAGCCGGGGTCGAGAGACCCAGTACTTC. Its translation: CASSRGRETQYF.

The V call is TRBV18, the J call TRBJ1-6, with 9 bases matching TRBD1. This CDR3 is 14 amino acids long. The germline V gene encodes CDR1 KGHSH and CDR2 LQKENI. V was clipped by 3 bases and J by 10 bases; unmatched bases: 4. CDR3 loop: CASSPADRGSPLHF. The CDR3 coding sequence is TGTGCCAGCTCACCGGCCGACAGGGGGTCACCCCTCCACTTT.

This chain links TRBV24-1 with TRBJ2-1, with D unclear. Looked up from germline, CDR1 is KGHDR and CDR2 is SFDVKD. V lost 0 bases, J lost 3 bases, and 5 bases lay in between. The CDR3 extends over 14 amino acids. The CDR3 sequence: CATSDLTNYNEQFF. The DNA for the CDR3 is TGTGCCACCAGTGATTTGACAAACTACAATGAGCAGTTCTTC.